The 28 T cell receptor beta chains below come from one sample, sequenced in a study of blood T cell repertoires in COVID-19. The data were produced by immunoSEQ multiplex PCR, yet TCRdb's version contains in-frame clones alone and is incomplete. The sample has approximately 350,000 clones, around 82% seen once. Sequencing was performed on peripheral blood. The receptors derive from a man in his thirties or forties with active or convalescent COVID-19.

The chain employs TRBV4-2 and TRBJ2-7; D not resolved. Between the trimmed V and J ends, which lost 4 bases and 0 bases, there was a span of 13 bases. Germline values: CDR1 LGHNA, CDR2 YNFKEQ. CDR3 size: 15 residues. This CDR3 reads CASSPRWASSYEQYF. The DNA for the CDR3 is TGTGCCAGCAGCCCTCGCTGGGCCAGCTCCTACGAGCAGTACTTC.

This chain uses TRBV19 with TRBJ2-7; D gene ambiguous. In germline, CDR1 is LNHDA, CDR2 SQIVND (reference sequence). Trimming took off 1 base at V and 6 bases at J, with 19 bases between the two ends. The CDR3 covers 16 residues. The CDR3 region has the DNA TGTGCCAGTAGTATAGTAGTTGGTGGGCACCGCCTCGAGCAGTACTTC. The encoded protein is CASSIVVGGHRLEQYF.

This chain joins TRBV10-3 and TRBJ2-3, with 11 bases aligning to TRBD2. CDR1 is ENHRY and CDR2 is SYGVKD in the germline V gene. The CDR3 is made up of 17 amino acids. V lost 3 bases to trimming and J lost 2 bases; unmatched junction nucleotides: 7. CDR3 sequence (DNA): TGTGCCATCAGTGACCTCGTAGCGGGGGGGCACACAGATACGCAGTATTTT. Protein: CAISDLVAGGHTDTQYF.

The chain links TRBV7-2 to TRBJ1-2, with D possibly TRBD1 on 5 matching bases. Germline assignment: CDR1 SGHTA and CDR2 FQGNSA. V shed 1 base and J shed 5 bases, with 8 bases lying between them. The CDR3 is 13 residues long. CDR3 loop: CASSLETAYGYTF. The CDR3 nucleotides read TGTGCCAGCAGCTTAGAGACAGCGTATGGCTACACCTTC.

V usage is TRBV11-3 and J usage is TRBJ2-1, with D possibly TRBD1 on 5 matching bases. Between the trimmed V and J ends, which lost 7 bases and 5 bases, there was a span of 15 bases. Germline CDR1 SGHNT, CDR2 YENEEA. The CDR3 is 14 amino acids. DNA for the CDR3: TGTGCCAGCACCTCTTCAGGGCCCAACAATGAGCAGTTCTTC. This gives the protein CASTSSGPNNEQFF.

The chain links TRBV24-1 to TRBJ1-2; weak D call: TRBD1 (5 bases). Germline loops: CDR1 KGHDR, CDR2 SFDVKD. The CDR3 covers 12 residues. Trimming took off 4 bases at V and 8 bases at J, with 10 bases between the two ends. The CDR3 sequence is CATSDPTEGYTF. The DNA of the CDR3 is TGTGCCACCAGTGACCCGACAGAGGGCTACACCTTC.

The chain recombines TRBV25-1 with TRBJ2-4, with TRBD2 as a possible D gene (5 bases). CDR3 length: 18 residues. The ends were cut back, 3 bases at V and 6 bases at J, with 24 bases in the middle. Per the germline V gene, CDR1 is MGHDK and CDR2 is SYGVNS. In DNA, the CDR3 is TGTGCCAGCAGTGATGTAGATCTCGGGGTTCGAAAAGGAAACATTCAGTACTTC. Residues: CASSDVDLGVRKGNIQYF.

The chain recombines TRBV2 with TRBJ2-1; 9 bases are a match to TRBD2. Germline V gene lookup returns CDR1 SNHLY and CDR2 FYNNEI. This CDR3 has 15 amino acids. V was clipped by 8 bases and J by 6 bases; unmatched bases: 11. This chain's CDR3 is CASRPRGLAGNEQFF. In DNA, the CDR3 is TGTGCCAGCCGGCCCCGGGGACTAGCCGGCAATGAGCAGTTCTTC.

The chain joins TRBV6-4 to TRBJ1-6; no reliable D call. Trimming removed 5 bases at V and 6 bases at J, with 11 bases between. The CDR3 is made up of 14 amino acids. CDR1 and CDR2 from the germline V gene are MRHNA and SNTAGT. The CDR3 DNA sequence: TGTGCCAGCAGTCTGAGGGCGGGTAATTCACCCCTCCACTTT. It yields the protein CASSLRAGNSPLHF.

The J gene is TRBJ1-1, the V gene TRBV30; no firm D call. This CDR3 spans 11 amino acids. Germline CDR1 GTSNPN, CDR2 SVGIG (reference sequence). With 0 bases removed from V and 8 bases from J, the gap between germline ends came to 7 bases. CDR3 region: CAWSVVSEAFF. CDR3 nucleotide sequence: TGTGCCTGGAGTGTAGTTAGCGAAGCTTTCTTT.

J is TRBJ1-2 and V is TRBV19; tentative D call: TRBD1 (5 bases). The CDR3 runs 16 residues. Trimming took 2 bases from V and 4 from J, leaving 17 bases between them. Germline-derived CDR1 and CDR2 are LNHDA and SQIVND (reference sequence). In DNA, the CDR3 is TGTGCCAGTAGTATACAGGGCCGGCGTGTCGGCTATGGCTACACCTTC. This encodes CASSIQGRRVGYGYTF.

The CDR3 DNA sequence: TGTGCCAGCAGATACACAGGGGGCGCGGGGTACGAGCAGTACTTC. Its protein product is CASRYTGGAGYEQYF. This chain connects TRBV7-2 to TRBJ2-7; 9 nucleotides match TRBD1. Trimming at V came to 6 bases and at J to 4 bases, leaving 10 bases not matched to a gene. This CDR3 is 15 amino acids long. The germline gives CDR1 SGHTA, CDR2 FQGNSA.

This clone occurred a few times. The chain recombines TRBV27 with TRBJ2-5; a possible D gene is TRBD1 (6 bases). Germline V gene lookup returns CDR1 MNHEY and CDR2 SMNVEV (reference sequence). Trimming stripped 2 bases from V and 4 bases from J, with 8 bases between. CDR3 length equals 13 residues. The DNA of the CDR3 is TGTGCCAGCAGTTTAAGGACAGCAGAGACCCAGTACTTC. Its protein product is CASSLRTAETQYF.

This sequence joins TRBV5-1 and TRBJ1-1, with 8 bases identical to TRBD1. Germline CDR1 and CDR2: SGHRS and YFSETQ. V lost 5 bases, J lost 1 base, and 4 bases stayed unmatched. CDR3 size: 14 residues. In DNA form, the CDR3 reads TGCGCCAGCAGTTGGACAGGGCAGAACACTGAAGCTTTCTTT. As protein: CASSWTGQNTEAFF.

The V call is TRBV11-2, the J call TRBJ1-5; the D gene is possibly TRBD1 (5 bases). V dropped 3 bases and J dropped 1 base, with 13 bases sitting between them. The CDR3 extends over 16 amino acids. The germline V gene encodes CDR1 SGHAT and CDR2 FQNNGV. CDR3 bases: TGTGCCAGCAGCTTGGTTGGCAGGGCCAGCAATCAGCCCCAGCATTTT. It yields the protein CASSLVGRASNQPQHF.

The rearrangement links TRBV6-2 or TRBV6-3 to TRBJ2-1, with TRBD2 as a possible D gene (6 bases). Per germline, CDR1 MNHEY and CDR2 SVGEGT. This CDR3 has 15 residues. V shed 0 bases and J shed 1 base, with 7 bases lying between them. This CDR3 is CASSYSGSSYNEQFF. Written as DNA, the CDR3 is TGTGCCAGCAGTTACTCCGGGAGTTCCTACAATGAGCAGTTCTTC.

In DNA form, the CDR3 reads TGTGCCAGTAGTTTACGGGCTGGGGCCAACGTCCTGACTTTC. Protein product: CASSLRAGANVLTF. The J gene is TRBJ2-6, the V gene TRBV19; D gene uncertain. The germline V and J ends were trimmed by 5 bases and 2 bases, with 7 bases remaining between them. The CDR3 spans 14 residues. The germline V gene has CDR1 LNHDA and CDR2 SQIVND (reference sequence).

CDR3 sequence: CASSLTGPLDTQYF. CDR3 DNA: TGTGCCAGCAGCTTGACAGGACCTCTGGATACGCAGTATTTT. The chain uses TRBV5-8 and TRBJ2-3; maybe TRBD1 (5 bases). CDR1 is SGHTS, CDR2 YDEGEE, per germline. The V end was cut by 1 base, the J end by 6 bases, with 12 bases between. There are 14 residues in the CDR3.

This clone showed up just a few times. CDR3 protein: CASSLRVGTNEKLFF. Written as DNA, the CDR3 is TGTGCCAGCAGCCTACGAGTCGGGACTAATGAAAAACTGTTTTTT. The V and J genes are TRBV7-2 and TRBJ1-4; D not certain. The V gene lost 5 bases and the J gene lost 2 bases, with 12 bases spanning the gap. Germline CDR1 reads SGHTA; CDR2 reads FQGNSA. The CDR3 runs 15 residues.

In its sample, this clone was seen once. The CDR3 nucleotides are TGTGCCAGCAGTCGCATATCGAGGGCCACTGAAGCTTTCTTT. Translating it yields CASSRISRATEAFF. The chain is built from TRBV6-2 or TRBV6-3 and TRBJ1-1; no reliable D call. The CDR3 runs to 14 residues. Trimming left V 5 bases short and J 4 bases short, with 14 bases between. The germline gives CDR1 MNHEY, CDR2 SVGEGT.

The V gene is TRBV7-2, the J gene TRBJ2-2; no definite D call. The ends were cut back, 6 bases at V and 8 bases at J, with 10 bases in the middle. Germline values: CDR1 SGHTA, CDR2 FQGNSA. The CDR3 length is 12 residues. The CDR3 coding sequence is TGTGCCAGCAGTTCCTTCGGGGGGGAGCTGTTTTTT. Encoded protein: CASSSFGGELFF.

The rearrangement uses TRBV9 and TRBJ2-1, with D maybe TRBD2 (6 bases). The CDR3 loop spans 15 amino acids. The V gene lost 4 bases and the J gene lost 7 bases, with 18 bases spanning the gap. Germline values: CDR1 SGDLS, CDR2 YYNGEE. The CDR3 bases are TGTGCCAGCAGCCTAGGGAGGCTAGCTAAAAATGAGCAGTTCTTC. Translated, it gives CASSLGRLAKNEQFF.

The CDR3 sequence is CASSQAPRGYEQYF. DNA for the CDR3: TGTGCCAGCAGCCAAGCCCCCAGGGGCTACGAGCAGTACTTC. V usage is TRBV4-2 and J usage is TRBJ2-7; possibly TRBD1 for D (6 bases). This CDR3 comprises 14 residues. V dropped 1 base and J dropped 3 bases, with 10 bases sitting between them. CDR1 is LGHNA, CDR2 YNFKEQ, per germline.

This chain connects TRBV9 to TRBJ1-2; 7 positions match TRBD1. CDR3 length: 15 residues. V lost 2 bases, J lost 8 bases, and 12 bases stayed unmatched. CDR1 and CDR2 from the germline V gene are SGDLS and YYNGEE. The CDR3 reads CASSVTGTEPTGYTF. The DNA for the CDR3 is TGTGCCAGCAGCGTGACCGGGACAGAGCCTACCGGCTACACCTTC. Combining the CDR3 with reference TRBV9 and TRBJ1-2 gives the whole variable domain DSGVTQTPKHLITATGQRVTLRCSPRSGDLSVYWYQQSLDQGLQFLIQYYNGEERAKGNILERFSAQQFPDLHSELNLSSLELGDSALYFCASSVTGTEPTGYTFGSGTRLTVV.

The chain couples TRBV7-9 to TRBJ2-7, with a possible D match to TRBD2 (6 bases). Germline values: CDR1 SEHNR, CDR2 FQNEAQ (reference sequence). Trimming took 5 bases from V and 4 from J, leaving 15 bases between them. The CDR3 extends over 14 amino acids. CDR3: CASSPVGEAYEQYF. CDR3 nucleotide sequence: TGTGCCAGCAGCCCCGTGGGGGAGGCGTACGAGCAGTACTTC.

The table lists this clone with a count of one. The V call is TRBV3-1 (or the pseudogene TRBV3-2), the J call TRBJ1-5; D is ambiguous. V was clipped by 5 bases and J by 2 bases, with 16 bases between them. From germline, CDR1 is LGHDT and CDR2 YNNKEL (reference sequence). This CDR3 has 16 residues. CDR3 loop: CASSLKGGFGNQPQHF. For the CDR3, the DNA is TGTGCCAGCAGCTTAAAGGGCGGGTTCGGCAATCAGCCCCAGCATTTT.

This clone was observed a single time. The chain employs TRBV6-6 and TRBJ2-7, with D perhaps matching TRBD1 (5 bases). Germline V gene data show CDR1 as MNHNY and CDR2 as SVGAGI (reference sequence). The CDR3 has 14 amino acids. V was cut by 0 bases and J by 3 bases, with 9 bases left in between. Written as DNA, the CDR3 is TGTGCCAGCAGTTACTCGGACATCAGCTACGAGCAGTACTTC. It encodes CASSYSDISYEQYF.

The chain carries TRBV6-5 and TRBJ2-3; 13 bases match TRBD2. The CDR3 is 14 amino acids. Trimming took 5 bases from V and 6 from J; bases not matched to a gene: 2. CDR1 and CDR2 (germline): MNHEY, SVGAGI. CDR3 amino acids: CASSPLAGGDTQYF. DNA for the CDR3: TGTGCCAGCAGTCCACTAGCGGGGGGGGATACGCAGTATTTT.